The sequence of this T cell receptor beta chain was determined in a study of blood T cell repertoires in COVID-19. Per the study methods: Counts of nucleated cells, estimated from reference gene primer amplification, were obtained. Clones were sequenced by immunoSEQ multiplex PCR, and TCRdb holds only the in-frame ones, with some missing. V and J calls and clone size come straight from that table; D and trimming were deduced from the DNA. The table lists 350,000 to 400,000 clones, less than 90% of them singletons. Recruited during active infection, patients (from Seattle) were subsequently followed longitudinally. The sequence was collected from an older woman with COVID-19, enrolled during active disease. Input material: peripheral blood.

The CDR3 region has the DNA TGTGCCAGCTCACCACCACAGGGAATGTTGGGCACTGAAGCTTTCTTT. This codes for CASSPPQGMLGTEAFF. The rearrangement links TRBV18 to TRBJ1-1; weak D call: TRBD1 (6 bases). The germline gives CDR1 KGHSH, CDR2 LQKENI. V lost 0 bases and J 4 bases, leaving 15 bases between the germline ends. CDR3 size: 16 residues.